These 21 T cell receptor beta chains originate from one sample sequenced in a study of blood T cell repertoires in COVID-19. The table came from immunoSEQ multiplex PCR; TCRdb's copy has only in-frame clones and leaves some out. The repertoire has around 340,000 clones, less than 90% of them found once; the top ten carry 7.1%. Sequencing was done on a sample of peripheral blood. The source is an older woman with COVID-19, enrolled during active disease.

In DNA form, the CDR3 reads TGTGCCACCAGTGATCCGGACTATGGCTACACCTTC. Protein product: CATSDPDYGYTF. The chain links TRBV24-1 to TRBJ1-2; D gene ambiguous. The V end lost 3 bases, the J end lost 3 bases, and 4 bases lay between the germline ends. Germline CDR1 is KGHDR and CDR2 is SFDVKD. This CDR3 region has 12 residues.

Of note for this clone: The sample contains more than one DNA sequence encoding this CDR3. This chain connects TRBV30 to TRBJ1-5; D unclear. V was cut by 0 bases and J by 4 bases, with 7 bases left in between. The CDR3 is 13 amino acids. Germline CDR1 and CDR2: GTSNPN and SVGIG (reference sequence). CDR3 region: CAWSVTGNQPQHF. CDR3 coding DNA: TGTGCCTGGAGTGTCACCGGGAATCAGCCCCAGCATTTT.

The chain recombines TRBV27 with TRBJ2-5, with TRBD2 matching 7 bases. After removal of 3 bases from V and 1 base from J, the junction contained 5 bases not matched to a gene. CDR1 and CDR2 (germline): MNHEY, SMNVEV (reference sequence). The CDR3 extends over 15 amino acids. The CDR3 protein is CASSFGGGGQETQYF. The CDR3 nucleotides are TGTGCCAGCAGTTTTGGGGGGGGAGGCCAAGAGACCCAGTACTTC.

V gene TRBV7-3 combines with J gene TRBJ2-1; D is possibly TRBD2 (5 bases). Germline CDR1 reads SGHTA; CDR2 reads FQGTGA. The CDR3 runs 13 residues. Trimming removed 5 bases from V and 5 bases from J, with 10 bases in between. DNA for the CDR3: TGTGCCAGCAGCCCAACCGGGGACAATGAGCAGTTCTTC. Protein product: CASSPTGDNEQFF.

Here the CDR3 reads CASTNIWGDPEKLFF. The CDR3 DNA is TGTGCCAGCACCAACATCTGGGGGGATCCTGAAAAACTGTTTTTT. The V gene is TRBV7-9, the J gene TRBJ1-4; D perhaps matches TRBD1 (5 bases). The CDR3 loop spans 15 amino acids. CDR1 is SEHNR and CDR2 is FQNEAQ in the germline V gene (reference sequence). Trimming shortened V by 7 bases and J by 7 bases, and 19 bases separated the two germline ends.

The CDR3 DNA reads TGTGCCAGCAGCCCAAGCATCAGGGATGGAGATACGCAGTATTTT. It is translated as CASSPSIRDGDTQYF. The chain employs TRBV7-3 and TRBJ2-3; tentative D call: TRBD1 (5 bases). Between the trimmed V and J ends, which lost 5 bases and 5 bases, there was a span of 17 bases. Germline V gives CDR1 SGHTA, CDR2 FQGTGA. This CDR3 comprises 15 residues. Supplemented by reference TRBV7-3 and TRBJ2-3, the full variable domain reads GAGVSQTPSNKVTEKGKYVELRCDPISGHTALYWYRQSLGQGPEFLIYFQGTGAADDSGLPNDRFFAVRPEGSVSTLKIQRTERGDSAVYLCASSPSIRDGDTQYFGPGTRLTVL.

The chain has TRBV7-9 and TRBJ2-7, with D maybe TRBD2 (5 bases). The germline gives CDR1 SEHNR, CDR2 FQNEAQ (reference sequence). Trimming cost V 7 bases and J 3 bases, with 19 bases left between them. The length of the CDR3 is 15 residues. The CDR3 region has the DNA TGTGCCAGCACCCGCCCCGGGGTAGGAGACTACGAGCAGTACTTC. It specifies CASTRPGVGDYEQYF.

The chain joins TRBV7-2 to TRBJ2-1; 7 positions agree with TRBD2. The CDR3 runs 17 residues. With 0 bases clipped from V and 4 bases from J, the junction kept 9 bases outside the gene matches. Per germline, CDR1 SGHTA and CDR2 FQGNSA. Here the CDR3 reads CASSLAWGGRGYNEQFF. CDR3 coding DNA: TGTGCCAGCAGCTTAGCATGGGGGGGAAGGGGATACAATGAGCAGTTCTTC.

The chain joins TRBV6-5 to TRBJ1-2; 7 bases agree with TRBD1. The CDR3 length is 16 residues. The germline V gene has CDR1 MNHEY and CDR2 SVGAGI. V shed 4 bases and J 0 bases; nucleotides not matched to a gene: 8. The CDR3 sequence: CASSFPRDRPNYGYTF. CDR3 sequence (DNA): TGTGCCAGCAGTTTCCCAAGGGACAGACCTAACTATGGCTACACCTTC.

V and J are TRBV19 and TRBJ2-3; TRBD1 agrees at 11 bases. The CDR3 covers 16 residues. V shed 3 bases and J 2 bases; nucleotides not matched to a gene: 4. Germline assignment: CDR1 LNHDA and CDR2 SQIVND (reference sequence). The CDR3 DNA sequence: TGTGCCAGTAGTATCGGGACAGGGGGGATCACAGATACGCAGTATTTT. As protein: CASSIGTGGITDTQYF.

V gene TRBV9 combines with J gene TRBJ2-1; 11 bases align to TRBD2. The V and J ends lost 4 bases and 4 bases, in that order; junction bases with no gene match: 4. Germline V gene data show CDR1 as SGDLS and CDR2 as YYNGEE. The CDR3 consists of 15 residues. Here the CDR3 reads CASSPLAGGYNEQFF. The DNA for the CDR3 is TGTGCCAGCAGCCCCCTAGCGGGGGGATACAATGAGCAGTTCTTC.

The chain links TRBV6-5 to TRBJ2-5, with 9 bases identical to TRBD1. This CDR3 contains 15 residues. The J segment lost 4 bases and the V segment lost 2 bases, leaving 5 bases of the junction unmatched. CDR1 and CDR2 from the germline V gene are MNHEY and SVGAGI. CDR3 sequence: CASSYGQGFGETQYF. CDR3 in DNA: TGTGCCAGCAGTTACGGACAGGGGTTTGGAGAGACCCAGTACTTC.

The chain has TRBV7-9 and TRBJ2-5, with 13 bases matching TRBD2. Germline values: CDR1 SEHNR, CDR2 FQNEAQ (reference sequence). This CDR3 is 18 amino acids long. With 1 base clipped from V and 4 bases from J, the junction kept 9 bases outside the gene matches. The CDR3 bases are TGTGCCAGCAGCTTAGGCACTAGCGGGGGGGCCTCCGGAGAGACCCAGTACTTC. It codes for CASSLGTSGGASGETQYF. Complete variable domain (other parts from reference TRBV7-9 and TRBJ2-5): DTGVSQNPRHKITKRGQNVTFRCDPISEHNRLYWYRQTLGQGPEFLTYFQNEAQLEKSRLLSDRFSAERPKGSFSTLEIQRTEQGDSAMYLCASSLGTSGGASGETQYFGPGTRLLVL.

V usage is TRBV19 and J usage is TRBJ1-1; weak D call: TRBD1 (5 bases). The V gene's germline CDR1 is LNHDA and CDR2 SQIVND (reference sequence). The CDR3 spans 15 residues. Trimming took 3 bases from V and 8 from J, leaving 19 bases between them. CDR3 region: CASSINGGRVREAFF. DNA of the CDR3: TGTGCCAGTAGTATTAATGGCGGCAGGGTAAGAGAAGCTTTCTTT.

The chain employs TRBV24-1 and TRBJ2-1, with D uncertain. CDR3 length equals 13 residues. CDR1 and CDR2 (germline): KGHDR, SFDVKD. The V end lost 3 bases, the J end lost 12 bases, and 14 bases lay between the germline ends. CDR3 in amino acids: CATSDLVTGRQFF. The CDR3, as DNA: TGTGCCACCAGTGATCTGGTTACGGGTCGGCAGTTCTTC.

The chain uses TRBV29-1 and TRBJ1-4, with TRBD1 matching over 8 bases. Germline CDR1 and CDR2: SQVTM and ANQGSEA. CDR3 length equals 13 residues. With V trimmed by 5 bases and J by 3 bases, 2 bases remained unmatched. The CDR3 DNA follows: TGCAGCGTTACGGGACAGGCTAATGAAAAACTGTTTTTT. Translated, it gives CSVTGQANEKLFF. The full variable domain, its missing parts supplied by reference TRBV29-1 and TRBJ1-4, is SAVISQKPSRDICQRGTSLTIQCQVDSQVTMMFWYRQQPGQSLTLIATANQGSEATYESGFVIDKFPISRPNLTFSTLTVSNMSPEDSSIYLCSVTGQANEKLFFGSGTQLSVL.

The chain carries TRBV4-2 and TRBJ2-2; 7 bases are a match to TRBD1. J was trimmed by 5 bases and V by 0 bases; bases with no gene match: 9. CDR1 and CDR2 from the germline V gene are LGHNA and YNFKEQ. CDR3 length: 17 amino acids. The DNA for the CDR3 is TGTGCCAGCAGCCAAGACCCGAAGGGGGCGAGGACCGGGGAGCTGTTTTTT. This translates into CASSQDPKGARTGELFF.

This clone was seen a few times. The rearrangement uses TRBV7-9 and TRBJ1-6, with D possibly matching TRBD1 (5 bases). Germline CDR1 is SEHNR and CDR2 is FQNEAQ (reference sequence). With 1 base removed from V and 9 bases from J, the gap between germline ends came to 13 bases. The CDR3 spans 15 residues. Here the CDR3 reads CASSLVVGAGSPLHF. The CDR3 nucleotides are TGTGCCAGCAGCTTAGTGGTAGGGGCTGGTTCACCCCTCCACTTT.

The V and J genes are TRBV27 and TRBJ2-5, with a tentative D call TRBD2 (6 bases). Germline CDR1 MNHEY, CDR2 SMNVEV (reference sequence). V was cut by 3 bases and J by 2 bases, with 13 bases left in between. The CDR3 contains 15 residues. The CDR3 sequence: CASSLWGLPQETQYF. The CDR3 DNA reads as TGTGCCAGCAGTTTGTGGGGACTGCCTCAAGAGACCCAGTACTTC.

The chain carries TRBV4-1 and TRBJ1-4, with TRBD1 matching over 7 bases. Unmatched junction bases numbered 11, after V lost 3 bases and J lost 7 bases. The CDR3 runs to 16 residues. Germline V CDR1 and CDR2: MGHRA, YSYEKL. As DNA, the CDR3 is TGCGCCAGCAGCCACGCATCACAGGGGTACGGTGAAAAACTGTTTTTT. Its translation: CASSHASQGYGEKLFF.

This clone was found once. Written as DNA, the CDR3 is TGTGCCAGCAGTGAAAATGCAGGGCTAGGCTATGGCTACACCTTC. Its protein product is CASSENAGLGYGYTF. The chain links TRBV2 to TRBJ1-2; tentatively, D is TRBD1 (5 bases). CDR3 length: 15 amino acids. The V end was cut by 2 bases, the J end by 4 bases, with 14 bases between. Germline CDR1 and CDR2: SNHLY and FYNNEI. Full variable domain (missing parts from reference TRBV2 and TRBJ1-2): EPEVTQTPSHQVTQMGQEVILRCVPISNHLYFYWYRQILGQKVEFLVSFYNNEISEKSEIFDDQFSVERPDGSNFTLKIRSTKLEDSAMYFCASSENAGLGYGYTFGSGTRLTVV.